This entry lists 25 T cell receptor beta chains sequenced from one sample in a study of blood T cell repertoires in COVID-19. Measured with immunoSEQ multiplex PCR; TCRdb has only the in-frame clones, and not every one. The profile shows about 160,000 clones, approximately 87% of them singletons. Specimen: PBMCs or T cells enriched from blood (not recorded which). Receptors were obtained from a woman aged 50 to 60 who had recovered from COVID-19.

This clone appeared a few times. The genes are TRBV10-3 and TRBJ1-2; no clear D. Germline V lookup: CDR1 ENHRY, CDR2 SYGVKD. The ends were cut back, 2 bases at V and 5 bases at J, with 15 bases in the middle. The CDR3 extends over 15 amino acids. This CDR3 is CAISEGDYSIYGYTF. CDR3 nucleotide sequence: TGTGCCATCAGTGAGGGCGACTACAGCATTTATGGCTACACCTTC.

The chain recombines TRBV5-5 with TRBJ2-2; weak D call: TRBD1 (5 bases). Looked up from germline, CDR1 is SGHKS and CDR2 is YYEKEE (reference sequence). The V and J ends lost 5 bases and 0 bases respectively, with 11 bases between them. There are 15 residues in the CDR3. The CDR3 sequence is CASSKDNPNTGELFF. The CDR3 bases are TGTGCCAGCAGTAAGGACAACCCGAACACCGGGGAGCTGTTTTTT. The entire variable domain, with the rest obtained from reference TRBV5-5 and TRBJ2-2, is as follows: DAGVTQSPTHLIKTRGQQVTLRCSPISGHKSVSWYQQVLGQGPQFIFQYYEKEERGRGNFPDRFSARQFPNYSSELNVNALLLGDSALYLCASSKDNPNTGELFFGEGSRLTVL.

This sequence joins TRBV28 and TRBJ2-3; 11 bases line up with TRBD2. The CDR3 has 14 residues. Germline V gene data show CDR1 as MDHEN and CDR2 as SYDVKM. V was clipped by 7 bases and J by 2 bases; unmatched bases: 2. As DNA, the CDR3 is TGTGCCAGCAAACTAGCGGGGGACACAGATACGCAGTATTTT. This sequence encodes CASKLAGDTDTQYF.

The V call is TRBV7-2, the J call TRBJ1-4; D unclear. The CDR3 runs 16 residues. CDR1 is SGHTA, CDR2 FQGNSA, per germline. Trimming cost V 5 bases and J 8 bases, with 21 bases left between them. The CDR3 DNA follows: TGTGCCAGCAGCCCCCTTGGTGGCCTGGGAGCCGAAAAACTGTTTTTT. Protein sequence: CASSPLGGLGAEKLFF.

The chain joins TRBV12-3 or TRBV12-4 to TRBJ2-7, with D perhaps TRBD1 (6 bases). The CDR3 has 13 amino acids. V was shortened by 7 bases and J by 3 bases, with 13 bases between the two germline ends. CDR3 region: CASTSQQGYEQYF. The CDR3 DNA follows: TGTGCCAGCACCTCCCAACAGGGCTACGAGCAGTACTTC.

This sequence joins TRBV27 and TRBJ1-2; the D is unclear. CDR1 MNHEY and CDR2 SMNVEV come from the germline V gene (reference sequence). The CDR3 is 14 residues long. V was cut by 2 bases and J by 4 bases, with 11 bases left in between. The CDR3: CASSLREGVYGYTF. The CDR3 nucleotides read TGTGCCAGCAGTTTACGGGAGGGTGTCTATGGCTACACCTTC.

The chain employs TRBV2 and TRBJ2-3; 12 positions agree with TRBD2. CDR3 length: 16 amino acids. The J segment lost 2 bases and the V segment lost 5 bases, leaving 5 bases of the junction unmatched. From germline, CDR1 is SNHLY and CDR2 FYNNEI. CDR3 loop: CASSTGLAGTTDTQYF. CDR3 sequence (DNA): TGTGCCAGCAGTACTGGACTAGCGGGGACCACAGATACGCAGTATTTT.

V is TRBV18 and J is TRBJ1-1; 7 bases align to TRBD1. The germline gives CDR1 KGHSH, CDR2 LQKENI. V was pared by 0 bases and J by 5 bases, with 6 bases of the junction left unmatched. This CDR3 spans 15 amino acids. In nucleotides, the CDR3 is TGTGCCAGCTCACCACCTATCTCAGGGGGGACTGAAGCTTTCTTT. Translation: CASSPPISGGTEAFF.

The chain is built from TRBV2 and TRBJ2-1; 12 nucleotides agree with TRBD2. V lost 10 bases to trimming and J lost 1 base; unmatched junction nucleotides: 8. The CDR3 length is 16 residues. Per the germline V gene, CDR1 is SNHLY and CDR2 is FYNNEI. The CDR3 DNA reads TGTGCCACCCTGGCTAGCGGGGGGGCGTCCTACAATGAGCAGTTCTTC. Protein product: CATLASGGASYNEQFF.

The chain combines TRBV6-5 with TRBJ1-1; the D gene is possibly TRBD1 (5 bases). Germline lookup yields CDR1 MNHEY and CDR2 SVGAGI. V was cut by 7 bases and J by 6 bases, with 15 bases left in between. This CDR3 is built from 13 residues. CDR3 nucleotides: TGTGCCAGCAAGGAGGGCCTGACAGCTGAAGCTTTCTTT. It yields the protein CASKEGLTAEAFF.

The rearrangement links TRBV7-9 to TRBJ2-3, with 8 bases matching TRBD1. CDR1 is SEHNR, CDR2 FQNEAQ, per germline (reference sequence). V gave up 5 bases and J gave up 3 bases; unmatched junction bases: 7. The CDR3 runs 15 residues. The CDR3 bases are TGTGCCAGCAGCCCGCGACAGGGGAGGACAGATACGCAGTATTTT. Translating gives CASSPRQGRTDTQYF. The complete variable domain, with remaining parts taken from reference TRBV7-9 and TRBJ2-3, reads DTGVSQNPRHKITKRGQNVTFRCDPISEHNRLYWYRQTLGQGPEFLTYFQNEAQLEKSRLLSDRFSAERPKGSFSTLEIQRTEQGDSAMYLCASSPRQGRTDTQYFGPGTRLTVL.

The chain carries TRBV6-2 or TRBV6-3 and TRBJ1-2; D gene unclear. The germline gives CDR1 MNHEY, CDR2 SVGEGT. The CDR3 has 15 residues. The V end was cut by 4 bases, the J end by 4 bases, with 16 bases between. The CDR3, as DNA: TGTGCCAGCAGTTCCGGGTTAGGCCCCTTCTATGGCTACACCTTC. Its translation is CASSSGLGPFYGYTF.

The chain carries TRBV27 and TRBJ1-3; possibly TRBD1 for D (6 bases). Between the trimmed V and J ends, which lost 5 bases and 1 base, there was a span of 15 bases. Germline values: CDR1 MNHEY, CDR2 SMNVEV (reference sequence). The CDR3 totals 16 residues. The CDR3 sequence: CASSLPRGASGNTIYF. In nucleotides, the CDR3 is TGTGCCAGCAGTCTCCCGCGGGGGGCGTCTGGAAACACCATATATTTT.

The chain links TRBV11-2 to TRBJ2-7; 9 bases are shared with TRBD1. There are 14 residues in the CDR3. Trimming took 3 bases from V and 7 from J; bases not matched to a gene: 7. Per the germline V gene, CDR1 is SGHAT and CDR2 is FQNNGV. This CDR3 is CASSLGTGFGEQYF. DNA of the CDR3: TGTGCCAGCAGCTTGGGGACAGGGTTCGGTGAGCAGTACTTC. The whole variable domain, remainder taken from reference TRBV11-2 and TRBJ2-7, is EAGVAQSPRYKIIEKRQSVAFWCNPISGHATLYWYQQILGQGPKLLIQFQNNGVVDDSQLPKDRFSAERLKGVDSTLKIQPAKLEDSAVYLCASSLGTGFGEQYFGPGTRLTVT.

This chain uses TRBV3-1 (or the pseudogene TRBV3-2) with TRBJ2-5, with TRBD2 matching over 10 bases. The germline V gene encodes CDR1 LGHDT and CDR2 YNNKEL (reference sequence). V shed 4 bases and J 1 base; nucleotides not matched to a gene: 9. This CDR3 is built from 17 residues. The CDR3 DNA is TGTGCCAGCAGCCGGCTTATTAGCGGGGGGCCCCAAGAGACCCAGTACTTC. This encodes CASSRLISGGPQETQYF.

In this sample, this clone is medium-sized. V gene TRBV2 combines with J gene TRBJ1-6; no definite D call. CDR1 SNHLY and CDR2 FYNNEI come from the germline V gene. The CDR3 covers 12 residues. Trimming left V 7 bases short and J 10 bases short, with 11 bases between. The CDR3 sequence: CASTLEASPLHF. CDR3 coding DNA: TGTGCCAGCACTCTAGAAGCCTCACCCCTCCACTTT.

This chain links TRBV24-1 with TRBJ2-1, with D possibly matching TRBD1 (7 bases). Germline V gives CDR1 KGHDR, CDR2 SFDVKD. The CDR3 loop spans 16 amino acids. The ends were cut back, 5 bases at V and 7 bases at J, with 20 bases in the middle. CDR3 DNA sequence: TGTGCCACCAGTGCCTCTGGGTCGACAGGGAGGAATGAGCAGTTCTTC. This encodes CATSASGSTGRNEQFF.

This chain joins TRBV7-2 and TRBJ2-2; D not certain. The CDR3 has 16 amino acids. V lost 0 bases and J 2 bases, leaving 10 bases between the germline ends. The germline CDR1 and CDR2 sequences are SGHTA and FQGNSA. CDR3: CASSLAVPVNTGELFF. Written as DNA, the CDR3 is TGTGCCAGCAGCTTAGCGGTCCCAGTTAACACCGGGGAGCTGTTTTTT.

V usage is TRBV19 and J usage is TRBJ2-1; no reliable D call. Germline V gene data show CDR1 as LNHDA and CDR2 as SQIVND (reference sequence). Trimming stripped 5 bases from V and 9 bases from J, with 23 bases between. This CDR3 has 16 amino acids. The CDR3 sequence: CASSPRFVAALPEQFF. Written as DNA, the CDR3 is TGTGCCAGTAGTCCCCGGTTTGTAGCCGCTCTTCCTGAGCAGTTCTTC.

The chain recombines TRBV19 with TRBJ1-2, with 9 bases lining up with TRBD1. Germline trimming cut 10 bases from V and 7 bases from J; bases unmatched to any gene: 7. The V gene's germline CDR1 is LNHDA and CDR2 SQIVND (reference sequence). The CDR3 length is 12 residues. As DNA, the CDR3 is TGTGCCACCCTTGACAGGGGGATTGGCTACACCTTC. It encodes CATLDRGIGYTF.

This rearrangement joins TRBV7-3 to TRBJ1-1, with TRBD1 matching 7 bases. The germline gives CDR1 SGHTA, CDR2 FQGTGA. This CDR3 is 14 amino acids long. V lost 4 bases and J lost 5; bases outside the gene matches: 7. In DNA form, the CDR3 reads TGTGCCAGCAGCTCCAGACAGGGTTTAACTGAAGCTTTCTTT. Its translation is CASSSRQGLTEAFF.

This clone was recorded only once. This rearrangement joins TRBV15 to TRBJ2-7; D gene ambiguous. With 2 bases removed from V and 2 bases from J, the gap between germline ends came to 13 bases. This CDR3 is built from 15 residues. CDR1 LNHNV and CDR2 YYDKDF come from the germline V gene (reference sequence). CDR3 region: CATSRSRPGTYEQYF. In DNA form, the CDR3 reads TGTGCCACCAGCAGATCCCGGCCAGGCACCTACGAGCAGTACTTC. Full variable domain (missing parts from reference TRBV15 and TRBJ2-7): DAMVIQNPRYQVTQFGKPVTLSCSQTLNHNVMYWYQQKSSQAPKLLFHYYDKDFNNEADTPDNFQSRRPNTSFCFLDIRSPGLGDTAMYLCATSRSRPGTYEQYFGPGTRLTVT.

The chain recombines TRBV5-1 with TRBJ1-3; 8 bases are shared with TRBD1. V lost 4 bases to trimming and J lost 4 bases; unmatched junction nucleotides: 4. Germline V gene data show CDR1 as SGHRS and CDR2 as YFSETQ. The CDR3 runs to 14 residues. In DNA form, the CDR3 reads TGCGCCAGCAGCGCCCGGACAGGGGGAAACACCATATATTTT. Its translation: CASSARTGGNTIYF.

V and J are TRBV6-1 and TRBJ2-2; TRBD1 is a possible D gene (5 bases). CDR1 MNHNS and CDR2 SASEGT come from the germline V gene. The CDR3 loop spans 14 amino acids. Trimming left V 2 bases short and J 8 bases short, with 12 bases between. DNA for the CDR3: TGTGCCAGCAGTGAACAGGGCTACGCTGGGGAGCTGTTTTTT. Its protein is CASSEQGYAGELFF.

V is TRBV27 and J is TRBJ1-6, with D unresolved. The V end was cut by 2 bases, the J end by 3 bases, with 5 bases between. There are 14 residues in the CDR3. From germline, CDR1 is MNHEY and CDR2 SMNVEV (reference sequence). Here the CDR3 reads CASSLRIYNSPLHF. The CDR3 DNA sequence: TGTGCCAGCAGTTTACGTATCTATAATTCACCCCTCCACTTT.